Below, 31 T cell receptor beta chains from the same sample are listed, as sequenced in a study of T cells in Graves' hyperthyroidism and ophthalmopathy. Amplification yielded TCR beta CDR3 regions, with RNA transcripts as the source. HTBI primers were used for first-round RT-PCR of the TCR CDR3. Each CDR3 protein is one row after TCRdb ran MiXCR on the multiplex PCR reads. The data hold some 300,000 distinct CDR3 sequences, with approximately 18% observed a single time. The material sequenced was blood. The receptors were gathered from a man in his fifties or sixties with Graves' ophthalmopathy.

This clonotype was recorded at least ten times. This rearrangement joins TRBV7-9 to TRBJ2-5, with 10 bases lining up with TRBD2. This CDR3 comprises 15 residues. Germline CDR1 SEHNR, CDR2 FQNEAQ (reference sequence). With 2 bases clipped from V and 4 bases from J, the junction kept 4 bases outside the gene matches. The CDR3 nucleotides are TGTGCCAGCAGCTTATCCCTAGCGGGAGTAGAGACCCAGTACTTC. Translated: CASSLSLAGVETQYF. The complete variable domain, with remaining parts taken from reference TRBV7-9 and TRBJ2-5, reads DTGVSQNPRHKITKRGQNVTFRCDPISEHNRLYWYRQTLGQGPEFLTYFQNEAQLEKSRLLSDRFSAERPKGSFSTLEIQRTEQGDSAMYLCASSLSLAGVETQYFGPGTRLLVL.

This clonotype occurred many times. The chain uses TRBV27 and TRBJ2-5; the match to TRBD2 covers 11 bases. Trimming took 0 bases from V and 1 from J; bases not matched to a gene: 10. This CDR3 region has 19 residues. CDR1 is MNHEY and CDR2 is SMNVEV in the germline V gene (reference sequence). CDR3 coding DNA: TGTGCCAGCAGTTTATCGATAACTAGCGGGAGTCCGGGCCAAGAGACCCAGTACTTC. Amino acid sequence: CASSLSITSGSPGQETQYF.

This clonotype was detected ten times or more. The V gene is TRBV30, the J gene TRBJ2-1, with 10 bases lining up with TRBD1. CDR1 and CDR2 from the germline V gene are GTSNPN and SVGIG (reference sequence). V dropped 4 bases and J dropped 5; count of bases not matched to a gene: 14. The CDR3 sequence is 17 residues long. The CDR3 DNA sequence: TGTGCCTGGAAGAGACCGGGACAGGGGATCTCGAACAATGAGCAGTTCTTC. Translated, it gives CAWKRPGQGISNNEQFF.

V gene TRBV29-1 combines with J gene TRBJ2-5; perhaps TRBD2 as D (5 bases). CDR1 and CDR2 from the germline V gene are SQVTM and ANQGSEA. V was trimmed by 7 bases and J by 0 bases, leaving 12 bases between them. There are 13 residues in the CDR3. The CDR3 bases are TGCAGCGCCGTAAGAGCGGACCAAGAGACCCAGTACTTC. Translated: CSAVRADQETQYF.

V gene TRBV20-1 combines with J gene TRBJ2-7; 8 bases are a match to TRBD1. The CDR3 sequence is 15 residues long. Trimming took 1 base from V and 3 from J; bases not matched to a gene: 8. From germline, CDR1 is DFQATT and CDR2 SNEGSKA (reference sequence). CDR3 nucleotide sequence: TGCAGTGCTAGAGTTGACAGGGGAAGTGTCTACGAGCAGTACTTC. This codes for CSARVDRGSVYEQYF.

A remark on this clonotype: One end of the junction does not line up with germline, which may come from a read error. V usage is TRBV5-1 and J usage is TRBJ2-2; tentative D call: TRBD2 (5 bases). Germline CDR1 reads SGHRS; CDR2 reads YFSETQ. There are 12 residues in the CDR3. The CDR3 spells CASSRNTGELSF. CDR3 coding DNA: TGCGCCAGCAGCCGGAACACCGGGGAGCTGTCTTTT. Full variable domain (outside the CDR3, taken from reference TRBV5-1 and TRBJ2-2): KAGVTQTPRYLIKTRGQQVTLSCSPISGHRSVSWYQQTPGQGLQFLFEYFSETQRNKGNFPGRFSGRQFSNSRSEMNVSTLELGDSALYLCASSRNTGELSFGEGSRLTVL.

This clonotype has ten or more counts. The chain is built from TRBV30 and TRBJ2-7; D call uncertain. CDR1 and CDR2 from the germline V gene are GTSNPN and SVGIG (reference sequence). Trimming removed 0 bases from V and 3 bases from J, with 6 bases in between. The CDR3 runs 12 residues. The CDR3 loop is CAWSVMSYEQYF. CDR3 coding DNA: TGTGCCTGGAGTGTAATGAGCTACGAGCAGTACTTC.

This clonotype was recorded at least ten times. Here the CDR3 DNA reads TGCGCCAGCAGCCCCCTCTCTACTTACGAGCAGTACTTC. Its translation: CASSPLSTYEQYF. The V gene is TRBV4-1, the J gene TRBJ2-7; D not resolved. From germline, CDR1 is MGHRA and CDR2 YSYEKL. The CDR3 sequence is 13 residues long. With 4 bases removed from V and 4 bases from J, the gap between germline ends came to 11 bases.

Of note for this clonotype: A much bigger clone sits one base away, suggesting this may be a read error. The V call is TRBV30, the J call TRBJ2-7; possibly TRBD1 for D (5 bases). Trimming pared 2 bases from V and 5 bases from J, leaving 16 bases between. CDR3 length: 14 amino acids. Germline loops: CDR1 GTSNPN, CDR2 SVGIG (reference sequence). CDR3 sequence (DNA): TGTGCCTGGAGTACATGGACAAGGCAAAACGAGCAGTACTTC. As protein: CAWSTWTRQNEQYF.

This clonotype came up a few times. The chain uses TRBV6-5 and TRBJ2-1; the D gene could be TRBD1 or TRBD2 (5 bases each). V was trimmed by 0 bases and J by 10 bases, leaving 10 bases between them. The CDR3 loop spans 13 amino acids. Per germline, CDR1 MNHEY and CDR2 SVGAGI. CDR3 in amino acids: CASSYSGEEEQFF. For the CDR3, the DNA is TGTGCCAGCAGTTACTCGGGGGAAGAGGAGCAGTTCTTC.

The chain employs TRBV20-1 and TRBJ1-2; D is unresolved. Trimming shortened V by 3 bases and J by 8 bases, and 4 bases separated the two germline ends. Germline CDR1 DFQATT, CDR2 SNEGSKA (reference sequence). The CDR3 is 9 amino acids. Here the CDR3 DNA reads TGCAGTGCTAGTCGAGGCTACACCTTC. It encodes CSASRGYTF.

Many counts were recorded for this clonotype. The chain carries TRBV6-1 and TRBJ1-2; maybe TRBD1 (5 bases). Trimming took 6 bases from V and 6 from J, leaving 17 bases between them. From germline, CDR1 is MNHNS and CDR2 SASEGT. The CDR3 is 14 residues long. The CDR3 DNA follows: TGTGCCAGCAGCCCGCGGGGGAGGGGACATGGCTACACCTTC. Encoded protein: CASSPRGRGHGYTF.

The J gene is TRBJ1-1, the V gene TRBV7-9; unclear D gene. This CDR3 is built from 14 residues. Trimming removed 5 bases from V and 4 bases from J, with 14 bases in between. CDR1 and CDR2 from the germline V gene are SEHNR and FQNEAQ (reference sequence). The CDR3 here is CASSHGAASTEAFF. The CDR3 nucleotides read TGTGCCAGCAGCCACGGAGCCGCGTCCACTGAAGCTTTCTTT.

This clonotype was recorded at least ten times. V and J are TRBV20-1 and TRBJ2-5, with 11 bases that match TRBD2. The V gene end was trimmed by 4 bases and the J gene end by 4 bases; junction bases not matched to a gene: 17. The germline V gene encodes CDR1 DFQATT and CDR2 SNEGSKA (reference sequence). This CDR3 is built from 18 residues. The CDR3: CSANPALSLAGGGETQYF. The CDR3 DNA reads as TGCAGTGCTAACCCCGCCCTGTCTTTAGCGGGAGGGGGAGAGACCCAGTACTTC.

This clonotype has a count of ten or more. V usage is TRBV28 and J usage is TRBJ1-1; TRBD1 is a possible D gene (6 bases). The CDR3 covers 14 residues. CDR1 and CDR2 from the germline V gene are MDHEN and SYDVKM. Trimming shortened V by 7 bases and J by 5 bases, and 17 bases separated the two germline ends. The CDR3, as DNA: TGTGCCAGCATTCCCGGGGGGCGCGCTACTGAAGCTTTCTTT. Translating it yields CASIPGGRATEAFF.

The sample holds a few counts of this clonotype. The chain combines TRBV6-5 with TRBJ1-5; possibly TRBD1 for D (5 bases). V lost 0 bases, J lost 0 bases, and 9 bases lay in between. CDR1 and CDR2 (germline): MNHEY, SVGAGI. CDR3 size: 16 residues. The CDR3, as DNA: TGTGCCAGCAGTTACTCCGGGGCTAATAGCAATCAGCCCCAGCATTTT. Translating gives CASSYSGANSNQPQHF.

CDR3 region: CASSLGGEVAFF. CDR3 DNA: TGTGCCAGCAGTTTAGGCGGGGAGGTAGCTTTCTTT. This sequence joins TRBV28 and TRBJ1-1; D remains ambiguous. This CDR3 region has 12 residues. Germline V gene data show CDR1 as MDHEN and CDR2 as SYDVKM. V was trimmed by 2 bases and J by 10 bases, leaving 11 bases between them.

The chain links TRBV29-1 to TRBJ2-3; D is possibly TRBD2 (6 bases). Germline CDR1 and CDR2: SQVTM and ANQGSEA. Trimming cost V 7 bases and J 4 bases, with 9 bases left between them. The CDR3 covers 11 residues. CDR3 region: CSGGLADTQYF. CDR3 nucleotides: TGCAGCGGGGGACTGGCAGATACGCAGTATTTT.

In this sample, this clonotype turned up a few times. The chain employs TRBV12-3 or TRBV12-4 and TRBJ1-3; 7 nucleotides agree with TRBD1. J was trimmed by 1 base and V by 5 bases; bases with no gene match: 5. This CDR3 is 15 amino acids long. CDR3 in DNA: TGTGCCAGCAGTACCCAGGGGGGGTCTGGAAACACCATATATTTT. Translation gives CASSTQGGSGNTIYF.

This rearrangement joins TRBV6-2 or TRBV6-3 to TRBJ2-2; D is unclear. V lost 6 bases to trimming and J lost 6 bases, with 11 bases between them. In germline, CDR1 is MNHEY, CDR2 SVGEGT. The CDR3 is made up of 13 amino acids. This CDR3 reads CASSSKIAGELFF. The CDR3 nucleotides read TGTGCCAGCAGCTCTAAGATTGCCGGGGAGCTGTTTTTT.

This sequence joins TRBV6-2 or TRBV6-3 and TRBJ2-7; possibly TRBD2 for D (7 bases). CDR1 is MNHEY, CDR2 SVGEGT, per germline. The CDR3 extends over 11 amino acids. V lost 6 bases and J lost 9, with 12 bases in between. CDR3: CASSRGAAQYF. The CDR3 region has the DNA TGTGCCAGCAGCCGGGGGGCCGCGCAGTACTTC.

At least ten counts were recorded for this clonotype. The chain has TRBV3-1 and TRBJ2-7; the D is unclear. V was trimmed by 1 base and J by 5 bases, leaving 3 bases between them. Per the germline V gene, CDR1 is LGHDT and CDR2 is YNNKEL (reference sequence). The CDR3 length is 11 residues. This CDR3 is CASSQVHEQYF. CDR3 coding DNA: TGTGCCAGCAGCCAAGTCCACGAGCAGTACTTC.

This clonotype came up many times. The chain joins TRBV28 to TRBJ2-5; a weak D match, TRBD2 (6 bases). The CDR3 length is 16 residues. Germline assignment: CDR1 MDHEN and CDR2 SYDVKM. V lost 7 bases and J lost 4, with 22 bases in between. CDR3 nucleotide sequence: TGTGCCAGCACCTTGGAGGGAAGAGGGCTTCGAGAGACCCAGTACTTC. It encodes CASTLEGRGLRETQYF.

This clonotype was recorded only once. This sequence may be a read error, since a much larger clone differs from it by one base. The CDR3 nucleotides are TGTGCCAGCGGAAACAGGGGAGTAGGTGAAAAACTGTTTTTT. Residues: CASGNRGVGEKLFF. The chain links TRBV6-4 to TRBJ1-4, with 7 bases matching TRBD1. This CDR3 spans 14 amino acids. J was trimmed by 7 bases and V by 8 bases; bases with no gene match: 10. Germline V gives CDR1 MRHNA, CDR2 SNTAGT.

The table lists this clonotype with many counts. This chain connects TRBV3-1 to TRBJ2-1; no clear D gene. V was clipped by 0 bases and J by 6 bases, with 15 bases between them. This CDR3 comprises 16 residues. Germline-derived CDR1 and CDR2 are LGHDT and YNNKEL (reference sequence). CDR3: CASSQDPSTKSNEQFF. The DNA for the CDR3 is TGTGCCAGCAGCCAAGATCCCAGTACTAAGTCCAATGAGCAGTTCTTC.

The V and J genes are TRBV20-1 and TRBJ2-6; no clear D. V was trimmed by 7 bases and J by 2 bases, leaving 3 bases between them. The V gene's germline CDR1 is DFQATT and CDR2 SNEGSKA (reference sequence). This CDR3 is 11 amino acids long. CDR3 nucleotides: TGCAGTGGAGCTGGGGCCAACGTCCTGACTTTC. Protein product: CSGAGANVLTF.

This clonotype was seen many times. The chain uses TRBV20-1 and TRBJ2-3, with D possibly TRBD2 on 5 matching bases. There are 14 residues in the CDR3. From germline, CDR1 is DFQATT and CDR2 SNEGSKA (reference sequence). Trimming took off 3 bases at V and 0 bases at J, with 10 bases between the two ends. The CDR3 protein is CSARRGRSTDTQYF. In DNA, the CDR3 is TGCAGTGCTAGGCGTGGGAGAAGCACAGATACGCAGTATTTT.

The table lists this clonotype with many counts. The genes are TRBV28 and TRBJ2-1; D unclear. The CDR3 runs 15 residues. CDR1 is MDHEN, CDR2 SYDVKM, per germline. V lost 1 base, J lost 5 bases, and 12 bases lay in between. Here the CDR3 DNA reads TGTGCCAGCAGTTTATCGGCCACCCTCCACAATGAGCAGTTCTTC. Protein sequence: CASSLSATLHNEQFF.

The chain has TRBV20-1 and TRBJ2-7; TRBD2 might be the D (6 bases). Trimming pared 3 bases from V and 4 bases from J, leaving 16 bases between. The CDR3 has 14 residues. Per germline, CDR1 DFQATT and CDR2 SNEGSKA (reference sequence). The CDR3 coding sequence is TGCAGTGCTAGTCCCACCGGGACTTATTACGAGCAGTACTTC. Amino acids: CSASPTGTYYEQYF.

The chain is built from TRBV29-1 and TRBJ2-7, with D perhaps TRBD2 (6 bases). Germline lookup yields CDR1 SQVTM and CDR2 ANQGSEA. Trimming shortened V by 4 bases and J by 5 bases, and 12 bases separated the two germline ends. This CDR3 contains 12 residues. Here the CDR3 reads CSVVRGSHEQYF. As DNA, the CDR3 is TGCAGCGTTGTTCGGGGGAGCCACGAGCAGTACTTC.

This chain uses TRBV28 with TRBJ1-1; the match to TRBD1 covers 8 bases. The CDR3 covers 14 residues. Germline V gives CDR1 MDHEN, CDR2 SYDVKM. V shed 7 bases and J 2 bases; nucleotides not matched to a gene: 6. CDR3 loop: CASTLTGVNTEAFF. The CDR3 DNA follows: TGTGCCAGCACCTTGACAGGGGTCAACACTGAAGCTTTCTTT.